This T cell receptor beta chain was profiled in a study of OX40 agonist ivuxolimab in advanced cancers. Across the whole study: Participants, 75% to 90% male, averaged approximately 60 years of age, ranging from roughly 23 to 90.

This clone was observed a single time. The table came from immunoSEQ multiplex PCR; TCRdb's copy has only in-frame clones and leaves some out. The sample lists about 43,000 clones, approximately 83% occurring once. Cycle 7 day 1, cycle 4 day 1, and baseline were the timepoints at which blood was sampled. Per the germline V gene, CDR1 is SGDLS and CDR2 is YYNGEE. After removal of 0 bases from V and 7 bases from J, the junction contained 5 bases not matched to a gene. CDR3 length: 14 residues. The source was CD4+ or CD8+ T cells sorted from blood, collected in a trial of the OX40 agonist ivuxolimab. This receptor was obtained from an adult with an advanced solid tumor such as melanoma, head and neck, liver or kidney cancer. The chain recombines TRBV9 with TRBJ2-5; 8 bases align to TRBD2. The CDR3 coding sequence is TGTGCCAGCAGCGTAGGGACTAGCAAGGCGACCCAGTACTTC. It yields the protein CASSVGTSKATQYF.